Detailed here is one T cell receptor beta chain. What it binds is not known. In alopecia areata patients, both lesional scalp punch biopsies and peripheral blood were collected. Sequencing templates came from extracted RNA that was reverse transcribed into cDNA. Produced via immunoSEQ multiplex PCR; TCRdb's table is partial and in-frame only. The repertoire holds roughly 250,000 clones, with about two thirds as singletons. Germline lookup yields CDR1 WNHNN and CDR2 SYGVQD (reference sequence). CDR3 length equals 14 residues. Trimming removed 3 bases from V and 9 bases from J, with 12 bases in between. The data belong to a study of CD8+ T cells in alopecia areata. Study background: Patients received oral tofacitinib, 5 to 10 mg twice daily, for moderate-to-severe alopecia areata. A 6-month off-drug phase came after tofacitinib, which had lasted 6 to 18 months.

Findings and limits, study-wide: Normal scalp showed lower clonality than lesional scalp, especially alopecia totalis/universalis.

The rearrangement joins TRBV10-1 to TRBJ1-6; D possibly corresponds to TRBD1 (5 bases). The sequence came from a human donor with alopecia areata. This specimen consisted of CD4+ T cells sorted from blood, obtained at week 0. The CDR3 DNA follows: TGCGCCAGCAGTGAACTACAGGATTCTTCACCCCTCCACTTT. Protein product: CASSELQDSSPLHF.